This is a list of T cell receptor beta chains from one sample in a study of blood T cell repertoires in COVID-19. The protocol was immunoSEQ multiplex PCR, while the TCRdb copy is restricted to in-frame clones and leaves out a portion. The sample lists some 210,000 clones; roughly four fifths were seen once. The sequencing sample was made of peripheral blood. Source of these receptors: a woman aged 40 to 55 with acute or convalescent COVID-19. Both conserved end residues are part of each CDR3. A D gene is named only where the DNA matches it firmly. Where a row states a size, it is once, few, many or the class of an expanded clone; other rows omit it.

TRBV5-1,TRBJ2-2,-,-,CASSLIAATTGELFF,TGCGCCAGCAGCTTGATAGCGGCGACCACCGGGGAGCTGTTTTTT
TRBV5-5,TRBJ1-3,-,-,CASRFRDYSGNTIYF,TGTGCCAGCAGATTCAGGGACTACTCTGGAAACACCATATATTTT
TRBV7-9,TRBJ1-2,-,once,CASSEFDRSYGYTF,TGTGCCAGCAGCGAGTTCGACAGGAGCTATGGCTACACCTTC
TRBV7-2,TRBJ2-3,-,-,CASRRGGLGTDTQYF,TGTGCCAGCAGGCGGGGAGGCTTGGGGACAGATACGCAGTATTTT
TRBV2,TRBJ2-2,-,-,CASIVGGNTGELFF,TGTGCCAGCATTGTAGGGGGGAACACCGGGGAGCTGTTTTTT
TRBV3-1/TRBV3-2,TRBJ2-2,-,-,CASSQGRHTGELFF,TGTGCCAGCAGCCAAGGGCGGCACACCGGGGAGCTGTTTTTT
TRBV2,TRBJ2-3,-,-,CASSLAFTDTQYF,TGTGCCAGCAGTCTCGCGTTCACAGATACGCAGTATTTT
TRBV12-2,TRBJ2-6,-,-,CASRLGPPWGPAGANVLTF,TGTGCAAGTCGCTTGGGTCCACCGTGGGGCCCCGCTGGGGCCAACGTCCTGACTTTC
TRBV5-1,TRBJ2-7,TRBD1,-,CATRPGTGVHEQYF,TGCGCCACCCGTCCCGGGACAGGGGTTCACGAGCAGTACTTC
TRBV30,TRBJ1-6,TRBD1,-,CAWSGQGNSPLHF,TGTGCCTGGAGTGGACAGGGAAATTCACCCCTCCACTTT
TRBV20-1,TRBJ1-2,-,-,CSAPNPRGYTF,TGCAGTGCACCTAATCCGCGAGGCTACACCTTC
TRBV7-8,TRBJ2-3,-,-,CASSFGGSDTQYF,TGTGCCAGCAGCTTTGGGGGGTCTGATACGCAGTATTTT
TRBV7-2,TRBJ1-2,-,few,CASSFGGASYGYTF,TGTGCCAGCAGCTTCGGGGGGGCCAGCTATGGCTACACCTTC
TRBV7-2,TRBJ2-7,TRBD1,-,CASSLAVGGFYEQYF,TGTGCCAGCAGCTTGGCGGTAGGGGGCTTCTACGAGCAGTACTTC
TRBV6-2/TRBV6-3,TRBJ1-2,-,-,CASSKTGFGYTF,TGTGCCAGCAGTAAAACAGGGTTTGGCTACACCTTC
TRBV21-1,TRBJ2-7,-,-,CASLLDRGPDEQYF,TGTGCCAGCCTCCTGGACAGGGGGCCCGACGAGCAGTACTTC
TRBV4-1,TRBJ2-7,TRBD2,-,CASSQGGLAGGLNYEQYF,TGCGCCAGCAGCCAAGGAGGACTAGCGGGGGGACTTAACTACGAGCAGTACTTC
TRBV5-1,TRBJ2-1,TRBD2,-,CASTSTSGGNEQFF,TGCGCCAGCACCTCGACTAGCGGGGGCAATGAGCAGTTCTTC
TRBV5-8,TRBJ2-1,-,-,CASSFQGGTDEQFF,TGTGCCAGCAGCTTTCAGGGGGGTACAGATGAGCAGTTCTTC
TRBV7-9,TRBJ1-2,TRBD1,few,CASSVDRGHGYTF,TGTGCCAGCAGCGTAGACAGGGGGCACGGCTACACCTTC
TRBV6-2/TRBV6-3,TRBJ2-7,-,-,CASSLRTLRDEQYF,TGTGCCAGCAGCCTCCGGACCCTCAGGGACGAGCAGTACTTC